This passage covers 21 T cell receptor beta chains from one sample sequenced in a study of T-cell memory formation after mild COVID-19. TCRdb re-called the 5' RACE reads through MiXCR, storing one row per CDR3 protein. Of a few hundred thousand distinct CDR3 sequences listed, approximately 25% are singletons. The sample consisted of PBMCs or a T cell subset sorted from them (not recorded which). The receptors derive from an adult woman who had mild COVID-19 (a few samples of this study predate the infection). Cell type and time point are not known.

The rearrangement joins TRBV20-1 to TRBJ2-2; 8 bases are shared with TRBD2. J was trimmed by 6 bases and V by 6 bases; bases with no gene match: 18. Germline V gives CDR1 DFQATT, CDR2 SNEGSKA (reference sequence). The CDR3 runs to 17 residues. The CDR3 sequence: CSAGTQTRLATAGELFF. The CDR3 DNA follows: TGCAGTGCGGGAACCCAGACTCGACTAGCGACGGCCGGGGAGCTGTTTTTT.

This clonotype has just a few counts. This chain links TRBV7-2 with TRBJ2-1; no clear D gene. CDR3 length: 13 amino acids. V was clipped by 5 bases and J by 8 bases, with 13 bases between them. The germline gives CDR1 SGHTA, CDR2 FQGNSA. Here the CDR3 reads CASSPRMWHEQFF. The CDR3 DNA reads as TGTGCCAGCAGCCCCAGGATGTGGCATGAGCAGTTCTTC. Using reference TRBV7-2 and TRBJ2-1 for the parts outside the CDR3, the full variable domain is GAGVSQSPSNKVTEKGKDVELRCDPISGHTALYWYRQSLGQGLEFLIYFQGNSAPDKSGLPSDRFSAERTGGSVSTLTIQRTQQEDSAVYLCASSPRMWHEQFFGPGTRLTVL.

This chain joins TRBV24-1 and TRBJ2-7; 9 bases are shared with TRBD2. Germline V gives CDR1 KGHDR, CDR2 SFDVKD. The CDR3 totals 17 residues. The ends lost 1 base at V and 0 bases at J; junction bases unmatched: 6. This CDR3 is CATSDFLAGRDSYEQYF. The DNA of the CDR3 is TGTGCCACCAGTGATTTCCTAGCGGGACGAGACTCCTACGAGCAGTACTTC.

This clonotype was detected a few times. The CDR3 DNA reads TGCGCCAGCAGCCCGGGACTCCCTGGGGAGCTGTTTTTT. This encodes CASSPGLPGELFF. The chain has TRBV4-3 and TRBJ2-2; a possible D gene is TRBD2 (6 bases). Trimming took off 4 bases at V and 8 bases at J, with 11 bases between the two ends. Germline values: CDR1 LGHNA, CDR2 YSLEER. This CDR3 comprises 13 residues.

The CDR3 nucleotides read TGTGCCAGCAGATCCCGTCGGACAGGGGATACAGATACGCAGTATTTT. The encoded protein is CASRSRRTGDTDTQYF. The chain has TRBV5-6 and TRBJ2-3; 9 bases align to TRBD1. The CDR3 loop spans 16 amino acids. CDR1 SGHDT and CDR2 YYEEEE come from the germline V gene. The ends lost 5 bases at V and 3 bases at J; junction bases unmatched: 10.

The chain joins TRBV20-1 to TRBJ2-7; no clear D. CDR1 and CDR2 from the germline V gene are DFQATT and SNEGSKA (reference sequence). Trimming left V 3 bases short and J 3 bases short, with 12 bases between. CDR3 length: 13 residues. This CDR3 is CSARGGVGYEQYF. The CDR3 nucleotides are TGCAGTGCTAGGGGTGGCGTCGGCTACGAGCAGTACTTC.

The chain links TRBV19 to TRBJ1-1; a possible D gene is TRBD1 (6 bases). With 2 bases removed from V and 4 bases from J, the gap between germline ends came to 14 bases. The CDR3 extends over 15 amino acids. Germline V gives CDR1 LNHDA, CDR2 SQIVND (reference sequence). CDR3 sequence: CASSIKGDQFTEAFF. The DNA for the CDR3 is TGTGCCAGTAGTATAAAGGGGGACCAGTTCACTGAAGCTTTCTTT.

This clonotype was recorded a few times. This sequence joins TRBV5-1 and TRBJ2-3; D uncertain. V gave up 0 bases and J gave up 1 base, with 9 bases separating them. CDR1 is SGHRS and CDR2 is YFSETQ in the germline V gene. The CDR3 has 15 amino acids. In DNA form, the CDR3 reads TGCGCCAGCAGCTTGGATTTCCGCCGCACAGATACGCAGTATTTT. This codes for CASSLDFRRTDTQYF.

This clonotype was picked up a small number of times. The rearrangement links TRBV5-1 to TRBJ1-1, with D uncertain. CDR1 and CDR2 from the germline V gene are SGHRS and YFSETQ. The CDR3 sequence is 15 residues long. V lost 2 bases and J 5 bases, leaving 16 bases between the germline ends. DNA for the CDR3: TGCGCCAGCAGCTTCTCCCAGTCCGTAGGTACTGAAGCTTTCTTT. Translation gives CASSFSQSVGTEAFF.

Only a few counts were recorded for this clonotype. This chain joins TRBV28 and TRBJ2-5; no clear D. The germline CDR1 and CDR2 sequences are MDHEN and SYDVKM. This CDR3 comprises 14 residues. V lost 2 bases and J lost 3, with 10 bases in between. The CDR3 loop reads CASSLRQNKETQYF. CDR3 in DNA: TGTGCCAGCAGTTTACGGCAGAATAAAGAGACCCAGTACTTC.

This clonotype was seen a few times. The rearrangement links TRBV30 to TRBJ1-2; D unresolved. Trimming removed 4 bases at V and 4 bases at J, with 10 bases between. CDR3 length equals 12 residues. The germline V gene has CDR1 GTSNPN and CDR2 SVGIG (reference sequence). The CDR3 loop is CAWKGQSYGYTF. CDR3 in DNA: TGTGCCTGGAAAGGTCAGAGCTATGGCTACACCTTC.

This clonotype was observed many times. The chain carries TRBV12-3 or TRBV12-4 and TRBJ2-1, with a tentative D call TRBD1 (5 bases). The CDR3 totals 14 residues. Trimming pared 1 base from V and 4 bases from J, leaving 8 bases between. The CDR3 protein is CASSLGRAYNEQFF. The DNA for the CDR3 is TGTGCCAGCAGTTTAGGCAGGGCATACAATGAGCAGTTCTTC.

The chain has TRBV7-2 and TRBJ2-1, with D tentatively TRBD2 (6 bases). The CDR3 has 14 amino acids. Trimming shortened V by 0 bases and J by 10 bases, and 13 bases separated the two germline ends. CDR1 is SGHTA and CDR2 is FQGNSA in the germline V gene. The CDR3 here is CASSLAQGGGEQFF. The CDR3 DNA follows: TGTGCCAGCAGCTTAGCGCAGGGAGGAGGGGAGCAGTTCTTC. Full variable domain (missing parts from reference TRBV7-2 and TRBJ2-1): GAGVSQSPSNKVTEKGKDVELRCDPISGHTALYWYRQSLGQGLEFLIYFQGNSAPDKSGLPSDRFSAERTGGSVSTLTIQRTQQEDSAVYLCASSLAQGGGEQFFGPGTRLTVL.

The chain uses TRBV3-1 and TRBJ2-1; 12 positions agree with TRBD1. In germline, CDR1 is LGHDT, CDR2 YNNKEL (reference sequence). With 7 bases clipped from V and 5 bases from J, the junction kept 15 bases outside the gene matches. This CDR3 is 18 amino acids long. The CDR3 sequence: CASISGTGGGTGHNEQFF. In DNA form, the CDR3 reads TGTGCCAGCATATCGGGGACAGGGGGCGGCACAGGTCACAATGAGCAGTTCTTC.

This clonotype occurred a few times. J is TRBJ2-7 and V is TRBV7-8; D uncertain. CDR1 is SGHVS, CDR2 FQNEAQ, per germline. The CDR3 is 16 residues long. Trimming stripped 1 base from V and 5 bases from J, with 18 bases between. The CDR3: CASSLGPRPPWDEQYF. DNA of the CDR3: TGTGCCAGCAGCTTAGGTCCCAGGCCCCCTTGGGACGAGCAGTACTTC.

This clonotype came up a few times. V gene TRBV7-2 combines with J gene TRBJ2-5; possible D gene TRBD1, 6 bases. This CDR3 has 13 residues. Germline V lookup: CDR1 SGHTA, CDR2 FQGNSA. V was clipped by 8 bases and J by 1 base, with 11 bases between them. CDR3 in amino acids: CASRLTGQETQYF. CDR3 bases: TGTGCCAGCCGACTGACAGGCCAAGAGACCCAGTACTTC.

The CDR3 here is CASSSGTGRSYEAFF. In nucleotides, the CDR3 is TGTGCCAGCAGCTCCGGGACAGGGCGAAGTTATGAAGCTTTCTTT. The chain carries TRBV9 and TRBJ1-1; 9 positions agree with TRBD1. The CDR3 spans 15 residues. The ends lost 4 bases at V and 7 bases at J; junction bases unmatched: 11. The germline gives CDR1 SGDLS, CDR2 YYNGEE.

The chain links TRBV4-2 to TRBJ2-5, with TRBD1 as a possible D gene (6 bases). Per the germline V gene, CDR1 is LGHNA and CDR2 is YNFKEQ. CDR3 length equals 16 residues. Trimming left V 1 base short and J 2 bases short, with 14 bases between. For the CDR3, the DNA is TGTGCCAGCAGCCAAGCCGCGGACAGCGTACAAGAGACCCAGTACTTC. Its protein is CASSQAADSVQETQYF.

This clonotype has just a few counts. This chain uses TRBV3-1 with TRBJ2-2, with D hard to call. Between the trimmed V and J ends, which lost 6 bases and 2 bases, there was a span of 10 bases. Per germline, CDR1 LGHDT and CDR2 YNNKEL (reference sequence). There are 14 residues in the CDR3. The CDR3 DNA follows: TGTGCCAGCAGGTACCTCAGCAACACCGGGGAGCTGTTTTTT. Its translation is CASRYLSNTGELFF.

Only a few counts were recorded for this clonotype. The V call is TRBV29-1, the J call TRBJ1-2; a possible D gene is TRBD1 (5 bases). This CDR3 has 13 residues. V lost 3 bases and J lost 8, with 16 bases in between. The germline V gene has CDR1 SQVTM and CDR2 ANQGSEA. CDR3 loop: CSVERGDLRGYTF. CDR3 nucleotides: TGCAGCGTTGAGAGGGGAGATCTGCGGGGCTACACCTTC.

This clonotype was seen more than once but under ten times. The chain has TRBV19 and TRBJ2-1; D might be TRBD2 (6 bases). Trimming took off 4 bases at V and 12 bases at J, with 13 bases between the two ends. Per germline, CDR1 LNHDA and CDR2 SQIVND (reference sequence). CDR3 length: 12 amino acids. In nucleotides, the CDR3 is TGTGCCAGTAGTAACCTACCCGGGGGGCAGTTCTTC. As protein: CASSNLPGGQFF.